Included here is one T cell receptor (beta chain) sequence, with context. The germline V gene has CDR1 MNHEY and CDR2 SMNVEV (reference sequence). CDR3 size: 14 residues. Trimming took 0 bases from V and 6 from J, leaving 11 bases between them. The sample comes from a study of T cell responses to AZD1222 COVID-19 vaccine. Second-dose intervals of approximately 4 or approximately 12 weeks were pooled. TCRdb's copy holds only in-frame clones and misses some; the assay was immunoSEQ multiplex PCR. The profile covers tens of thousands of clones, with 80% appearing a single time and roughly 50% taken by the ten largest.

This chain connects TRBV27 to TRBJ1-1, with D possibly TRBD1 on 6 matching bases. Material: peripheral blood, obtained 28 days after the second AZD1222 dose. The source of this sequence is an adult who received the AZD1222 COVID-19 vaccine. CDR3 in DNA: TGTGCCAGCAGTTTATCAGGGGGGCGAGCTGAAGCTTTCTTT. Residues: CASSLSGGRAEAFF.